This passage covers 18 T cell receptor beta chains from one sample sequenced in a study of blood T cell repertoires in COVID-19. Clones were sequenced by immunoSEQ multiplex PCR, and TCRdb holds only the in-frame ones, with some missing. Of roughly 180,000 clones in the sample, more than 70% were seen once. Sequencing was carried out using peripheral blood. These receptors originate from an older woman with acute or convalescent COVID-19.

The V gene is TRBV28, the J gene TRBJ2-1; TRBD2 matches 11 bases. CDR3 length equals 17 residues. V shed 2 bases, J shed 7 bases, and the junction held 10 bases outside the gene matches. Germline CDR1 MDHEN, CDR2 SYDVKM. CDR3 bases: TGTGCCAGCAGTTTACGTCTAGCGGGAGGAGAATCGAATGAGCAGTTCTTC. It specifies CASSLRLAGGESNEQFF.

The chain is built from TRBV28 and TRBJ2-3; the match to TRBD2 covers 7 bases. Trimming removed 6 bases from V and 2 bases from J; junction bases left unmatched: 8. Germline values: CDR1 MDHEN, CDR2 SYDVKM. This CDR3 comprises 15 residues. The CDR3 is CASRPFGTITDTQYF. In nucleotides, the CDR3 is TGTGCCAGCAGGCCTTTCGGGACTATCACAGATACGCAGTATTTT.

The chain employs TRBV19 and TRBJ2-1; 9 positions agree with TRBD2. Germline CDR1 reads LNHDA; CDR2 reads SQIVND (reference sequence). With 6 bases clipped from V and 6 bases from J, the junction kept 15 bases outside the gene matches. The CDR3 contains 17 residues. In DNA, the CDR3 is TGTGCCAGTAGATCGGCTGGAGCGGGAGGTGGTGGCAATGAGCAGTTCTTC. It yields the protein CASRSAGAGGGGNEQFF.

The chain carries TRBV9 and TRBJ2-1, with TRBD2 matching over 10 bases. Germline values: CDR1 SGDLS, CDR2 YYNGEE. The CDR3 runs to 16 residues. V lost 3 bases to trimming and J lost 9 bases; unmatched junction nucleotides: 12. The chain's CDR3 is CASSEPPSGRIIEQFF. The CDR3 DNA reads TGTGCCAGCAGCGAGCCCCCTAGCGGGAGAATCATTGAGCAGTTCTTC.

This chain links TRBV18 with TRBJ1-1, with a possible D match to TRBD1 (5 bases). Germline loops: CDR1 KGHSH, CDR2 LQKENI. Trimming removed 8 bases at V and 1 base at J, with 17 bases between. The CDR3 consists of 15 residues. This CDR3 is CASQPVGVGNTEAFF. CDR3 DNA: TGTGCCAGCCAGCCCGTAGGGGTCGGGAACACTGAAGCTTTCTTT.

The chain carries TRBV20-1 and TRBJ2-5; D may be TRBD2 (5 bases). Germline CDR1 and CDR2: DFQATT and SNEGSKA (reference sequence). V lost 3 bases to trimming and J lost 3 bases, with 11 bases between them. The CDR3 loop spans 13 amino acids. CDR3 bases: TGCAGTGCTAGTAGGACTGCTAAAGAGACCCAGTACTTC. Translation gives CSASRTAKETQYF.

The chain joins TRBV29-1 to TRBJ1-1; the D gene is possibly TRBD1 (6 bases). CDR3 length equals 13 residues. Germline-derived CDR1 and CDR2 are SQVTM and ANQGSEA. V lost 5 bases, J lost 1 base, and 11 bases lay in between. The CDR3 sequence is CSVPGQKNTEAFF. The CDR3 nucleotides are TGCAGCGTTCCTGGACAGAAGAACACTGAAGCTTTCTTT.

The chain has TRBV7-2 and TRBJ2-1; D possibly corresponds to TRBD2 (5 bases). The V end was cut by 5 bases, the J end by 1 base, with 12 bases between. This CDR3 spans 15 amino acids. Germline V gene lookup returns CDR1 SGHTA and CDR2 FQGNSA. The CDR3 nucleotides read TGTGCCAGCAGCCGCGAGGGCCCTTCCTACAATGAGCAGTTCTTC. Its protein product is CASSREGPSYNEQFF.

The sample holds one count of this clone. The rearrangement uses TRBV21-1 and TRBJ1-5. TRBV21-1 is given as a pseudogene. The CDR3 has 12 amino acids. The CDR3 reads CASSKVEQPQHF. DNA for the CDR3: TGTGCCAGCAGCAAAGTAGAACAGCCCCAGCATTTT.

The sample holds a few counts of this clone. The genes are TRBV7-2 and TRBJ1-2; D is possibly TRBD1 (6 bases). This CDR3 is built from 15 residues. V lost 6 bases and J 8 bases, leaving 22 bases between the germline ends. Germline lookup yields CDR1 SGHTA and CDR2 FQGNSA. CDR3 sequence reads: CASSRGDRPAGGYTF. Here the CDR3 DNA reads TGTGCCAGCAGTCGAGGAGACAGGCCCGCAGGCGGCTACACCTTC. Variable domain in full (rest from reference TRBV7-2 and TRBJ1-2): GAGVSQSPSNKVTEKGKDVELRCDPISGHTALYWYRQSLGQGLEFLIYFQGNSAPDKSGLPSDRFSAERTGGSVSTLTIQRTQQEDSAVYLCASSRGDRPAGGYTFGSGTRLTVV.

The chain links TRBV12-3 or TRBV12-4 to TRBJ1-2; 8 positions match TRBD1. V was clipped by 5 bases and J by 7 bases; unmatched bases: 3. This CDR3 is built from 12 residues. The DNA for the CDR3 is TGTGCCAGCAGTGGACAGGGTGGTGGCTACACCTTC. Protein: CASSGQGGGYTF.

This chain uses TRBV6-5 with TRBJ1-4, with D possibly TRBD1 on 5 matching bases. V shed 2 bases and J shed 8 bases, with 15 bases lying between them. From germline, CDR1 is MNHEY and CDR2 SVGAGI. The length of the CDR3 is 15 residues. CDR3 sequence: CASSYGANSREKLFF. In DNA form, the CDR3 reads TGTGCCAGCAGTTACGGGGCCAATTCGAGAGAAAAACTGTTTTTT.

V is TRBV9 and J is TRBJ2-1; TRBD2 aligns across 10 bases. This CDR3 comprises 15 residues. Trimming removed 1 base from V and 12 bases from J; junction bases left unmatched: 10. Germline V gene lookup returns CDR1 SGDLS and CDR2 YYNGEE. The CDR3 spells CASSVRSSGSQGQFF. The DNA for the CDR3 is TGTGCCAGCAGCGTAAGGTCTAGCGGGAGCCAGGGGCAGTTCTTC.

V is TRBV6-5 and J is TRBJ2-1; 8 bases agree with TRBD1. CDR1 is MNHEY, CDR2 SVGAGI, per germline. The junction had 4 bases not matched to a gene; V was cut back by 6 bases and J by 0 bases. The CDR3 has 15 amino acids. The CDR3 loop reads CASRQTGDSYNEQFF. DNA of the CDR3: TGTGCCAGCAGGCAGACAGGGGACTCCTACAATGAGCAGTTCTTC.

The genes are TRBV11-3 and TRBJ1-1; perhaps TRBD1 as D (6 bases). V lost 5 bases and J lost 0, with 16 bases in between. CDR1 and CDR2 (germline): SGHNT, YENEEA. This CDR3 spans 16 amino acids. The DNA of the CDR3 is TGTGCCAGCAGCCCTCGGGACAATGGCATGAACACTGAAGCTTTCTTT. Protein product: CASSPRDNGMNTEAFF.

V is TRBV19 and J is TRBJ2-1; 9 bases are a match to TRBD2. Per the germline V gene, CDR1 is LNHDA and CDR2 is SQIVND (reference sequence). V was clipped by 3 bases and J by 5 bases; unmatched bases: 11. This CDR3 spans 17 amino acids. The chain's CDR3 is CASSIRARLAVNNEQFF. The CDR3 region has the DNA TGTGCCAGTAGTATCCGCGCTCGACTAGCGGTGAACAATGAGCAGTTCTTC.

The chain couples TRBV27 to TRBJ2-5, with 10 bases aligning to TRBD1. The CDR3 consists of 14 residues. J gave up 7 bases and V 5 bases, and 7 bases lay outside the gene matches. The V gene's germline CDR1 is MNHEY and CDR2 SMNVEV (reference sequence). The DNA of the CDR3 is TGTGCCAGCAGTCGGGACAGGGGATTGGCGACCCAGTACTTC. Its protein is CASSRDRGLATQYF.

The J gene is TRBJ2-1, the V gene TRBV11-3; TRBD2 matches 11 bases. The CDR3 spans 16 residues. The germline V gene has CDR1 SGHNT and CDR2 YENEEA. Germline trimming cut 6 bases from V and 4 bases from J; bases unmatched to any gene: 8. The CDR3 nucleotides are TGTGCCAGCAGTCTAACTAGCGGGAGCGGGTACAATGAGCAGTTCTTC. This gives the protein CASSLTSGSGYNEQFF.